The sequence of this T cell receptor (beta chain) was determined in a study of CD8+CD57+ T cells in acquired aplastic anemia. Many counts were recorded for this clonotype. TCR beta VDJ and CDR3 profiles were obtained from a genomic DNA template. One entry per CDR3 protein, called by TCRdb with MiXCR from the reads. The sample yields hundreds of thousands of distinct CDR3 sequences, 56% seen once. By flow cytometry, patients selected for sequencing had shown an expansion of CD8+CD57+ cells. The patients, all of them, had severe acquired aplastic anemia. Per the germline V gene, CDR1 is SGDLS and CDR2 is YYNGEE. V was pared by 4 bases and J by 0 bases, with 7 bases between. This CDR3 has 13 amino acids.

The clonotype was recovered from a human donor with aplastic anemia. This chain joins TRBV9 and TRBJ2-5; D gene ambiguous. The sequencing sample was made of sorted CD4+, CD8+, or CD8+CD57+ T cells (not recorded which) from PBMCs. This CDR3 reads CASSRVNQETQYF. The CDR3 coding sequence is TGTGCCAGCAGCAGGGTGAACCAAGAGACCCAGTACTTC. The entire variable domain, with the rest obtained from reference TRBV9 and TRBJ2-5, is as follows: DSGVTQTPKHLITATGQRVTLRCSPRSGDLSVYWYQQSLDQGLQFLIQYYNGEERAKGNILERFSAQQFPDLHSELNLSSLELGDSALYFCASSRVNQETQYFGPGTRLLVL.